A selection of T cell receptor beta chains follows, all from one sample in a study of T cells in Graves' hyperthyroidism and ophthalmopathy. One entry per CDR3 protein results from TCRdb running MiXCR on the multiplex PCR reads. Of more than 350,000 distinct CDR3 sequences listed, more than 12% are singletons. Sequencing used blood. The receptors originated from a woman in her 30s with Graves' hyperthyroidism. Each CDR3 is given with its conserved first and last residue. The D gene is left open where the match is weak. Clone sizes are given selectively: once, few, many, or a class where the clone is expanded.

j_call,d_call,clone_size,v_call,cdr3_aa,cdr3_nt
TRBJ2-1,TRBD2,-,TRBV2,CASKIPSGSGEQFF,TGTGCCAGCAAGATTCCTAGCGGGAGCGGTGAGCAGTTCTTC
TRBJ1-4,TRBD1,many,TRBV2,CASSESGQRNEKLFF,TGTGCCAGCAGTGAATCGGGACAGAGAAATGAAAAACTGTTTTTT
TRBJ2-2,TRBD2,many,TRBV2,CASRGEWTSAVGELFF,TGTGCCAGCAGGGGGGAATGGACTAGCGCGGTCGGGGAGCTGTTTTTT
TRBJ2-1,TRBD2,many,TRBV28,CASSSPFTSGRGDNEQFF,TGTGCCAGCAGTTCCCCTTTCACTAGCGGGAGGGGCGACAATGAGCAGTTCTTC
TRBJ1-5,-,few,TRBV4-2,CASSQGNSLYYSNQPQHF,TGTGCCAGCAGCCAAGGTAACAGCCTTTACTATAGCAATCAGCCCCAGCATTTT
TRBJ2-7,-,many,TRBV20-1,CSASSVEQYF,TGCAGTGCTAGTAGCGTCGAGCAGTACTTC
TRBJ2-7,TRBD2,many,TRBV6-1,CASRRLAGLSYEQYF,TGTGCCAGCAGAAGACTAGCGGGACTCTCCTACGAGCAGTACTTC
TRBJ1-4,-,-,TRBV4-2,CASSHLGEKLFF,TGTGCCAGCAGCCATTTAGGCGAGAAACTGTTTTTT
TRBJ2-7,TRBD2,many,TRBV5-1,CASSLPGPEAGGFSYEQYF,TGCGCCAGCAGCTTGCCGGGGCCCGAGGCGGGAGGTTTCTCCTACGAGCAGTACTTC
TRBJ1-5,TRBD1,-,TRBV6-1,CASRKQGTTNQPQHF,TGTGCCAGCAGGAAACAGGGGACCACAAATCAGCCCCAGCATTTT